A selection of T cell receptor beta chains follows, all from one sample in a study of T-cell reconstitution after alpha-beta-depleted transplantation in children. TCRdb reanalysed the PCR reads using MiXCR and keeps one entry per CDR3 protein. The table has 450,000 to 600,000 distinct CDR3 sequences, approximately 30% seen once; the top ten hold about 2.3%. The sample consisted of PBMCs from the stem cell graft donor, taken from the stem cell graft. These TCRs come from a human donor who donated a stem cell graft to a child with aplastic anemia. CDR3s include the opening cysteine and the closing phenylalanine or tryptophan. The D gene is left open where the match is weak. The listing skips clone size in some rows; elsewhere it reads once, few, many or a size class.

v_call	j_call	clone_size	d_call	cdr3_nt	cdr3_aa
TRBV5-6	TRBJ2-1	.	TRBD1	TGTGCCAGCAGCCAAGGACAGGAGATCTACAATGAGCAGTTCTTC	CASSQGQEIYNEQFF
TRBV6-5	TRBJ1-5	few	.	TGTGCCAGCAGTTACGGGGGGGGCCAGCCCCAGCATTTT	CASSYGGGQPQHF
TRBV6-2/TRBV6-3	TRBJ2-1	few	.	TGTGCCAGCAGTTACCTGGGGGATCCGTCCGATGAGCAGTTCTTC	CASSYLGDPSDEQFF
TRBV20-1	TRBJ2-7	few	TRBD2	TGCAGTGCCACAAGGACTAGCGGGACCTACGAGCAGTACTTC	CSATRTSGTYEQYF
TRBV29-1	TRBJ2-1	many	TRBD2	TGCAGCGTAGTTAAGCGGGAGACGAGTAATGAGCAGTTCTTC	CSVVKRETSNEQFF
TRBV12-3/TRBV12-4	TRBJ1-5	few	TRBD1	TGTGCCAGCAGCCCGGGACAGGGGCTGCAGCCCCAGCATTTT	CASSPGQGLQPQHF
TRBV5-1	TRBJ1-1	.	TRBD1	TGCGCCAGCAGCCGGGGGGACAGTGGGACTGGTGAAGCTTTCTTT	CASSRGDSGTGEAFF
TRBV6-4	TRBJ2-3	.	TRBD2	TGTGCCAGCAGTAGACTAGCGGGAGGTTCAGATACGCAGTATTTT	CASSRLAGGSDTQYF
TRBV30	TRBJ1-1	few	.	TGTGCCTGGAGATCGTCAGGAGATATGAACACTGAAGCTTTCTTT	CAWRSSGDMNTEAFF
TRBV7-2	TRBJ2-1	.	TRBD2	TGTGCCAGCAGCTTAGGGTATGGGTTAGCGGGAGACAATGAGCAGTTCTTC	CASSLGYGLAGDNEQFF
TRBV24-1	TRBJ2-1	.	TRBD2	TGTGCCACCAGTGAGTCTAGCGGGAGGGCCCTATCGTACAATGAGCAGTTCTTC	CATSESSGRALSYNEQFF
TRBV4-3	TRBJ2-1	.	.	TGCGCCAGCAGCCAAGATCGCGTCGCGCAGATTTACAATGAGCAGTTCTTC	CASSQDRVAQIYNEQFF
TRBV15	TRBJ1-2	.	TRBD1	TGTGCCACCAGCAGTTCGACAGGGGTCTATGGCTACACCTTC	CATSSSTGVYGYTF
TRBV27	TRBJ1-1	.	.	TGTGCCAGCAGTTTATCCGGGACGGCTGAAGCTTTCTTT	CASSLSGTAEAFF
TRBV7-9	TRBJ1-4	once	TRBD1	TGTGCCAGCAGTCTTAGAGGGACAGGGCAGTTTTTT	CASSLRGTGQFF
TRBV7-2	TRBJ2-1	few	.	TGTGCCAGCAGCTCAAGAGATCCGGGGAATGAGCAGTTCTTC	CASSSRDPGNEQFF
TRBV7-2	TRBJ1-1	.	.	TGTGCCAGCAGCTCCCCCGGGGTCCCTGAAGCTTTCTTT	CASSSPGVPEAFF
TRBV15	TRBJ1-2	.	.	TGTGCCACCAGCACACACCTTCTGGGTGGCTACACCTTC	CATSTHLLGGYTF
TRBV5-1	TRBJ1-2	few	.	TGCGCCAGCAGCTTGGGGGGCGCTGGGGCTGGCTACACCTTC	CASSLGGAGAGYTF
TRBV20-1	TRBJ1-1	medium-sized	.	TGCAGTGCTAGAGATCTTCAGGGGACTGAAGCTTTCTTT	CSARDLQGTEAFF
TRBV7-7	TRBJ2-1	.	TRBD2	TGTGCCAGCAGCTTAACGTGGACTAGCGGGAGGCCAGACAATGAGCAGTTCTTC	CASSLTWTSGRPDNEQFF
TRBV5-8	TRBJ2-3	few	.	TGTGCCAGCCCTTCCTGGGTTAGGGCCCCCACAGATACGCAGTATTTT	CASPSWVRAPTDTQYF